The sequence of this T cell receptor beta chain was determined in a study of T cell repertoires in cytomegalovirus infection. The overall study: Carrying CMV and the relevant HLA type showed in public TCR beta signatures. General observations from the study: The ex vivo response was dominated by HLA-C-restricted CMV-specific TCR beta clonotypes.

Details on this clonotype: Its antigen is still unknown.

TCRdb recomputed calls from the reads with MiXCR, one row per CDR3 protein. The sample yields roughly 220,000 distinct CDR3 sequences, approximately 38% seen once. The CDR3 totals 20 residues. Germline V gives CDR1 SGHVS, CDR2 FNYEAQ. Losses at the gene ends were 4 bases for V and 0 bases for J; bases not matched to a gene: 11. This sequence was found in a human donor in good health (CMV status not recorded). Some clones in this sample may be carry-over from other donors' samples. The material sequenced was CD8+ T cells from cultured PBMCs, taken from culture after CMV antigen stimulation. The genes are TRBV7-6 and TRBJ2-5, with 16 bases that match TRBD2. The DNA for the CDR3 is TGTGCCAGCAGCTCCCCGGGACTAGCGGGGGGGCATTGGTACCAAGAGACCCAGTACTTC. Translated: CASSSPGLAGGHWYQETQYF.